A selection of T cell receptor beta chains follows, all from one sample in a study of T cell repertoires in cytomegalovirus infection. TCRdb recomputed calls from the reads with MiXCR, one row per CDR3 protein. The sample includes 300,000 to 400,000 distinct CDR3 sequences, about a sixth of them seen just once. The source material was PBMCs. These receptors were taken from a human donor in good health (CMV status not recorded). Some clones in this sample may be carry-over from other donors' samples. Both conserved end residues are part of each CDR3. Fields, in order: CDR3 DNA, CDR3 protein, V gene, J gene, clone size, D gene. The D gene is left open where the match is weak. Clone size is shown for a subset of rows, as once, few, many or a class of expanded clone.

DNA: TGTGCCATCAGTGAGTCGACTGGAGAGACCCAGTACTTC
CDR3: CAISESTGETQYF
V: TRBV10-3
J: TRBJ2-5
size: many
D: .

DNA: TGTGCCAGCTCACCTTGGGCATCGGGACAGGGACCCTACGAGCAGTACTTC
CDR3: CASSPWASGQGPYEQYF
V: TRBV18
J: TRBJ2-7
size: .
D: TRBD1

DNA: TGTGCCAGCAGCCCGCGCGGGCCGCGGGGAAACACCATATATTTT
CDR3: CASSPRGPRGNTIYF
V: TRBV11-2
J: TRBJ1-3
size: few
D: .

DNA: TGTGCCAGCAGCTTAGTGGCGACGAACACTGAAGCTTTCTTT
CDR3: CASSLVATNTEAFF
V: TRBV7-2
J: TRBJ1-1
size: many
D: .

DNA: TGTGCCAGCAGTTTCCTACGGGGCACAGATACGCAGTATTTT
CDR3: CASSFLRGTDTQYF
V: TRBV2
J: TRBJ2-3
size: .
D: .

DNA: TGCAGCGTTGCTCAGGGGACGGTTACGCAGTATTTT
CDR3: CSVAQGTVTQYF
V: TRBV29-1
J: TRBJ2-3
size: few
D: .

DNA: TGTGCCAGCAGTCCTGTAGCCGGTAACCAAGGTTCGGAGACCCAGTACTTC
CDR3: CASSPVAGNQGSETQYF
V: TRBV28
J: TRBJ2-5
size: few
D: .

DNA: TGTGCCAGCAGTTACGGGGATACCTACGAGCAGTACTTC
CDR3: CASSYGDTYEQYF
V: TRBV6-6
J: TRBJ2-7
size: few
D: .

DNA: TGTGCCAGCAGCGTACTCCATACCGGGGAGACCCAGTACTTC
CDR3: CASSVLHTGETQYF
V: TRBV7-9
J: TRBJ2-5
size: .
D: .

DNA: TGCGCCAGCAGTCAATCGTTCCAAGCCCTAGCCAAAAACATTCAGTACTTC
CDR3: CASSQSFQALAKNIQYF
V: TRBV23-1
J: TRBJ2-4
size: .
D: .

DNA: TGCGCCAGCAGCCAGGAATTTTCTAACTATGGCTACACCTTC
CDR3: CASSQEFSNYGYTF
V: TRBV4-1
J: TRBJ1-2
size: few
D: .

DNA: TGCAGTGCAAGCCGGACAGTTCGCGGAAACACCATATATTTT
CDR3: CSASRTVRGNTIYF
V: TRBV20-1
J: TRBJ1-3
size: .
D: .

DNA: TGTGCCAGCAGCCCCGAGACTAGAGATTATGAGCAGTTCTTC
CDR3: CASSPETRDYEQFF
V: TRBV3-1
J: TRBJ2-1
size: few
D: .

DNA: TGTGCCAGCAGCTTACAGCGGGGGGTAAGAGAGACCCAGTACTTC
CDR3: CASSLQRGVRETQYF
V: TRBV7-2
J: TRBJ2-5
size: .
D: TRBD2

DNA: TGTGCCAGCAGAGATAGCGGGAGGAACTACGAGCAGTACTTC
CDR3: CASRDSGRNYEQYF
V: TRBV11-2
J: TRBJ2-7
size: many
D: TRBD2

DNA: TGTGCCAGCAGCCAGGAAGAGGCACATGGCTACACCTTC
CDR3: CASSQEEAHGYTF
V: TRBV3-1
J: TRBJ1-2
size: .
D: .

DNA: TGTGCCAGCTCACCAGTAAGTGGCGAGACCCAGTACTTC
CDR3: CASSPVSGETQYF
V: TRBV18
J: TRBJ2-5
size: many
D: .

DNA: TGTGCCAGCAGCGGTTCTTCTAACTATGGCTACACCTTC
CDR3: CASSGSSNYGYTF
V: TRBV28
J: TRBJ1-2
size: .
D: .

DNA: TGCAGTGCTCCGGACAGGGGGGGCGAAAAACTGTTTTTT
CDR3: CSAPDRGGEKLFF
V: TRBV20-1
J: TRBJ1-4
size: .
D: TRBD1

DNA: TGTGCCAGCAGTGACAGGGGGCGGGTCACAGATACGCAGTATTTT
CDR3: CASSDRGRVTDTQYF
V: TRBV2
J: TRBJ2-3
size: .
D: TRBD1

DNA: TGCAGTGCTAGAACCGGGCTTTCTTGGCAGCCCCAGCATTTT
CDR3: CSARTGLSWQPQHF
V: TRBV20-1
J: TRBJ1-5
size: once
D: .

DNA: TGTGCCAGGGGGGGGGCCGGGACAGATACGCAGTATTTT
CDR3: CARGGAGTDTQYF
V: TRBV2
J: TRBJ2-3
size: .
D: .

DNA: TGTGCCAGCAGCCCAAGACCTTCTGGGGGTGAAGCTTTCTTT
CDR3: CASSPRPSGGEAFF
V: TRBV12-3/TRBV12-4
J: TRBJ1-1
size: few
D: .

DNA: TGTGCCAGCAGCACTCTAGCGGGGGGTGAGACCCAGTACTTC
CDR3: CASSTLAGGETQYF
V: TRBV27
J: TRBJ2-5
size: many
D: TRBD2

DNA: TGTGCCAGCAGCTTAGGGGCGGGAGGCCTCACCGGGGAGCTGTTTTTT
CDR3: CASSLGAGGLTGELFF
V: TRBV7-4
J: TRBJ2-2
size: few
D: TRBD2

DNA: TGTGCCAGCAGCATCCCCGGGACAGGGATCCTCTACGAGCAGTACTTC
CDR3: CASSIPGTGILYEQYF
V: TRBV11-2
J: TRBJ2-7
size: .
D: TRBD1

DNA: TGCAGTGCCAAACAGCGGGAGAGTGGGATTTGGTACTTC
CDR3: CSAKQRESGIWYF
V: TRBV20-1
J: TRBJ2-4
size: few
D: TRBD2

DNA: TGTGCCAGCAGTCCCCAGGAAGCTAATGAAAAACTGTTTTTT
CDR3: CASSPQEANEKLFF
V: TRBV28
J: TRBJ1-4
size: .
D: .

DNA: TGTGCCAGCAGTAGACTAGCGGGAGCCGGCAATGAGCAGTTCTTC
CDR3: CASSRLAGAGNEQFF
V: TRBV12-3/TRBV12-4
J: TRBJ2-1
size: few
D: TRBD2

DNA: TGTGCCAGCAGCTTACCTCTAAAGGGGTATTCACCCCTCCACTTT
CDR3: CASSLPLKGYSPLHF
V: TRBV5-5
J: TRBJ1-6
size: few
D: .

DNA: TGTGCCAGCAGCACCACAAACCTAGCGGTGACTTACAATGAGCAGTTCTTC
CDR3: CASSTTNLAVTYNEQFF
V: TRBV7-9
J: TRBJ2-1
size: few
D: TRBD2

DNA: TGTGCCAGCAGCTTGGGCCGGGAATCAGTGCAGTACTTC
CDR3: CASSLGRESVQYF
V: TRBV7-2
J: TRBJ2-7
size: .
D: .

DNA: TGTGCCAGCAGATCGAGTATGAACACTGAAGCTTTCTTT
CDR3: CASRSSMNTEAFF
V: TRBV12-3/TRBV12-4
J: TRBJ1-1
size: many
D: .

DNA: TGTGCCAGTAGTATGCAGGTAGTAATGCTCGGTGAAGCTTTCTTT
CDR3: CASSMQVVMLGEAFF
V: TRBV19
J: TRBJ1-1
size: many
D: .

DNA: TGTGCCAGCAGCCGAGGCCAACTCTCCTATAATTCACCCCTCCACTTT
CDR3: CASSRGQLSYNSPLHF
V: TRBV11-2
J: TRBJ1-6
size: .
D: .

DNA: TGTGCCAGCAGCCAAGGGCCCAACCAGGGAGCCTATAATTCACCCCTCCACTTT
CDR3: CASSQGPNQGAYNSPLHF
V: TRBV12-3/TRBV12-4
J: TRBJ1-6
size: .
D: .

DNA: TGCAGTGCTAACCTCAGGGGAGATTCCGAGCAGTACTTC
CDR3: CSANLRGDSEQYF
V: TRBV20-1
J: TRBJ2-7
size: .
D: .

DNA: TGCAGTGCTAGGGCAACCCACTCCTACGAGCAGTACTTC
CDR3: CSARATHSYEQYF
V: TRBV20-1
J: TRBJ2-7
size: .
D: .

DNA: TGTGCCAGCAGCTTAGCTGGTAGCGGGACAATCTACGAGCAGTACTTC
CDR3: CASSLAGSGTIYEQYF
V: TRBV7-8
J: TRBJ2-7
size: few
D: TRBD2

DNA: TGTGCCATGGCGGGGCAAGGTAGAGGCAATCAGCCCCAGCATTTT
CDR3: CAMAGQGRGNQPQHF
V: TRBV24-1
J: TRBJ1-5
size: .
D: .

DNA: TGTGCCAGCAGCTTAGATGGGGGTTCTGAAGCTTTCTTT
CDR3: CASSLDGGSEAFF
V: TRBV7-9
J: TRBJ1-1
size: few
D: .

DNA: TGTGCCAGCAGCTCGTTTCCCAGAGGGAGCTCCTACGAGCAGTACTTC
CDR3: CASSSFPRGSSYEQYF
V: TRBV7-2
J: TRBJ2-7
size: many
D: .

DNA: TGCAGCGTTCCCAGGGATAGCGCAGATACGCAGTATTTT
CDR3: CSVPRDSADTQYF
V: TRBV29-1
J: TRBJ2-3
size: few
D: .

DNA: TGCAGTGCTAGTCCCCCCAGGCAGGGGGTATCCATTCAGTACTTC
CDR3: CSASPPRQGVSIQYF
V: TRBV20-1
J: TRBJ2-4
size: many
D: TRBD1

DNA: TGCGCCAGCAGCCGGACTAGCGGAGACACAGATACGCAGTATTTT
CDR3: CASSRTSGDTDTQYF
V: TRBV4-3
J: TRBJ2-3
size: few
D: TRBD2

DNA: TGCGCCAGCAGCCGTATAGCGGGGGGTACCTACGAGCAGTACTTC
CDR3: CASSRIAGGTYEQYF
V: TRBV4-1
J: TRBJ2-7
size: few
D: TRBD2

DNA: TGTGCCAGCAGCCCCCCACTAGCCGCCTACAATGAGCAGTTCTTC
CDR3: CASSPPLAAYNEQFF
V: TRBV7-2
J: TRBJ2-1
size: many
D: .

DNA: TGTGCCAGCAGTTACTCCTTCCTCCGGGACAACAATGAGCAGTTCTTC
CDR3: CASSYSFLRDNNEQFF
V: TRBV6-2/TRBV6-3
J: TRBJ2-1
size: .
D: .

DNA: TGTGCCAGTAGTCCCCTCCTCTACGACGGACCCTACGAGCAGTACTTC
CDR3: CASSPLLYDGPYEQYF
V: TRBV19
J: TRBJ2-7
size: .
D: .

DNA: TGTGCCAGCAGCTCGGCCGGGGGCCCTGGAAACACCATATATTTT
CDR3: CASSSAGGPGNTIYF
V: TRBV7-2
J: TRBJ1-3
size: many
D: .

DNA: TGTGCCAGCAGCGGGCGGGGACTAGCCACCTACAATGAGCAGTTCTTC
CDR3: CASSGRGLATYNEQFF
V: TRBV7-2
J: TRBJ2-1
size: many
D: TRBD2

DNA: TGTGCCAGCAGTACCCTCGACAGGGTCTATGGCTACACCTTC
CDR3: CASSTLDRVYGYTF
V: TRBV2
J: TRBJ1-2
size: .
D: TRBD1

DNA: TGCAGTGTTCGGACAGGCCAGGAGACCCAGTACTTC
CDR3: CSVRTGQETQYF
V: TRBV20-1
J: TRBJ2-5
size: .
D: TRBD1

DNA: TGTGCCAGCAGCTTAATCGGGGGGGGCAGGGCAGATACGCAGTATTTT
CDR3: CASSLIGGGRADTQYF
V: TRBV7-2
J: TRBJ2-3
size: many
D: TRBD2

DNA: TGTGCCAGCAGTGAGAATTGGTCCCAGCAGTACTTC
CDR3: CASSENWSQQYF
V: TRBV12-3/TRBV12-4
J: TRBJ2-7
size: .
D: .

DNA: TGTGCCATCAGCAGGACGGAAGCGGTAGCCTCCTACGAGCAGTACTTC
CDR3: CAISRTEAVASYEQYF
V: TRBV10-3
J: TRBJ2-7
size: .
D: .

DNA: TGTGCCAGCAGCCCAAGCCCGGGACAGGGGGGCGAGCAGTACTTC
CDR3: CASSPSPGQGGEQYF
V: TRBV7-2
J: TRBJ2-7
size: many
D: TRBD1

DNA: TGTGCCAGCAGTTACTTCTCCAGCGGAGGGGGTAGGGAGACCCAGTACTTC
CDR3: CASSYFSSGGGRETQYF
V: TRBV6-5
J: TRBJ2-5
size: .
D: .

DNA: TGTGCCAGCCGAACCCCTAGCGACGACACCGGGGAGCTGTTTTTT
CDR3: CASRTPSDDTGELFF
V: TRBV6-2/TRBV6-3
J: TRBJ2-2
size: few
D: .